A single T cell receptor (beta chain) is shown here with its context. Per the authors' pipeline: Amplification from reference gene primers served as the basis for estimated nucleated cell counts. Sequencing was performed with immunoSEQ multiplex PCR; in TCRdb, only in-frame clones are kept and a portion is missing. The V and J calls and the clone size are those of that table, but D and trimming were determined from the DNA. In the table there are approximately 130,000 clones, around 88% of which are singletons. The sample comes from a study of blood T cell repertoires in COVID-19. Overall study: Specimens from acute and convalescent COVID-19 originated in the United States, Italy and Spain. Nucleic acid was either cDNA or gDNA, and it came from T cells, B-cell-depleted T cells, or PBMCs.

The CDR3 length is 18 residues. CDR1 SGHVS and CDR2 FQNEAQ come from the germline V gene. The trim removed 5 bases at V and 6 bases at J, leaving 13 bases unmatched. The source is a woman in her forties or fifties who had recovered from COVID-19. The sequencing input was peripheral blood. The chain couples TRBV7-8 to TRBJ1-6; 10 nucleotides line up with TRBD1. The CDR3 DNA reads as TGTGCCAGCAGCCCTCGGACAGGGGGACCGGGGGGTAATTCACCCCTCCACTTT. Encoded protein: CASSPRTGGPGGNSPLHF.